The T cell receptor (beta chain) under discussion was sequenced for a study of shared clonotypes between healthy human individuals. This CDR3 contains 17 residues. The germline gives CDR1 MGHRA, CDR2 YSYEKL. Trimming removed 4 bases from V and 3 bases from J; junction bases left unmatched: 12. Naive CD8 populations comprised CD45RO-negative cells positively selected for CCR7, excluding terminally differentiated effector memory CD45RA+ cells. Libraries were prepared by immunoSEQ multiplex PCR; TCRdb keeps only in-frame clonotypes and omits some of them. The sample has under 1 million clones, about 96% seen once.

Sequencing was done on a sample of naive CD8+ T cells sorted from blood. This receptor was taken from a man younger than 45 in good health. V gene TRBV4-1 combines with J gene TRBJ2-7; 10 bases agree with TRBD2. The CDR3 protein is CASSPGLAEITIYEQYF. The CDR3 nucleotides read TGCGCCAGCAGCCCTGGACTAGCGGAAATAACTATCTACGAGCAGTACTTC.